This record concerns one T cell receptor (beta chain) sequence. The data derive from a study of blood T cell repertoires in COVID-19. Study-wide background: Samples taken during acute and convalescent COVID-19 were collected in the United States, Italy and Spain. T cells, B-cell-depleted T cells, or PBMCs supplied cDNA or gDNA.

Authors' data handling: Scientists estimated how many nucleated cells there were by amplifying reference gene primers. Sequencing used immunoSEQ multiplex PCR; TCRdb keeps in-frame clones, though not all of them. D and trimming were read from the DNA, whereas the V and J calls and clone size are those reported in that table. The repertoire holds 350,000 to 450,000 clones, more than 70% seen once, with around 1.2% in the top ten. Trimming left V 0 bases short and J 5 bases short, with 10 bases between. The CDR3 is made up of 14 amino acids. Germline-derived CDR1 and CDR2 are SGHVS and FQNEAQ. The sequencing input was peripheral blood. V is TRBV7-8 and J is TRBJ1-2; possible D gene TRBD1, 6 bases. This TCR came from a man in his forties with acute or convalescent COVID-19. CDR3 sequence (DNA): TGTGCCAGCAGCTTAGCGATAGGGGGTTATGGCTACACCTTC. Protein: CASSLAIGGYGYTF.